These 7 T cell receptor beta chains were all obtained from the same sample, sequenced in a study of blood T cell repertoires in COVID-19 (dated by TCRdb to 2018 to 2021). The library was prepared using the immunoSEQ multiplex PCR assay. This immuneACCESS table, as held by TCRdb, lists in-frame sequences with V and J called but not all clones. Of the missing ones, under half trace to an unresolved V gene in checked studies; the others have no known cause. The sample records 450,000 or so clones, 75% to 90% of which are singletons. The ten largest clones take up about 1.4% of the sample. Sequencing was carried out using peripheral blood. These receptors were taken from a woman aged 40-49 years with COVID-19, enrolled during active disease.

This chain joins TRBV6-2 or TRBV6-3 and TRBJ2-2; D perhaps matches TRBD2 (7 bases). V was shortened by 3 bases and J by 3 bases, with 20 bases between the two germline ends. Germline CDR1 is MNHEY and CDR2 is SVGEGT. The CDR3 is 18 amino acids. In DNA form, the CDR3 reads TGTGCCAGCAGTTATGCGGGGGCGCACGGGGTGGACACCGGGGAGCTGTTTTTT. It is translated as CASSYAGAHGVDTGELFF.

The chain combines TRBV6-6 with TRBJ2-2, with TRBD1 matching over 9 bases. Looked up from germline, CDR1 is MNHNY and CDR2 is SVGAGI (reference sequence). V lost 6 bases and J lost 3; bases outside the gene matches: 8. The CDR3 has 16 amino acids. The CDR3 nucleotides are TGTGCCAGCAGCTTCAACAGGGGGCGTTACACCGGGGAGCTGTTTTTT. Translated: CASSFNRGRYTGELFF.

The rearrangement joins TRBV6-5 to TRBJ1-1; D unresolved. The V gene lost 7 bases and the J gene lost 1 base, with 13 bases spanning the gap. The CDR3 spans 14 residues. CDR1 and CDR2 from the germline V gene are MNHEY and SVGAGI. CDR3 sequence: CASTLRAGNTEAFF. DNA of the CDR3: TGTGCCAGCACCTTACGGGCGGGGAACACTGAAGCTTTCTTT.

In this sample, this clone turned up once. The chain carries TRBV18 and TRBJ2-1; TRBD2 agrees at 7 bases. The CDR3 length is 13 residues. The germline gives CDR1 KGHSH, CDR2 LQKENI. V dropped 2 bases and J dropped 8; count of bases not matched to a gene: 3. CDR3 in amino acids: CASSPTSADEQFF. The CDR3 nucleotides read TGTGCCAGCTCACCAACTAGCGCGGATGAGCAGTTCTTC.

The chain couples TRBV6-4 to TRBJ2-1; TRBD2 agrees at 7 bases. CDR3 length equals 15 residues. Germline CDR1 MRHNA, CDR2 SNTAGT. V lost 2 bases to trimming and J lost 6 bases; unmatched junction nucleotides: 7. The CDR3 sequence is CASSDKDSGFNEQFF. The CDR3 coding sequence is TGTGCCAGCAGTGACAAGGATAGCGGGTTCAATGAGCAGTTCTTC.

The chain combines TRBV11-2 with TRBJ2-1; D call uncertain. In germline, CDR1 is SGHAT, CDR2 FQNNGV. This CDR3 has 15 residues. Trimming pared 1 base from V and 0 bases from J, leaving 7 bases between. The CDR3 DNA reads TGTGCCAGCAGCTTAGGACAAAGCTCCTACAATGAGCAGTTCTTC. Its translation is CASSLGQSSYNEQFF.

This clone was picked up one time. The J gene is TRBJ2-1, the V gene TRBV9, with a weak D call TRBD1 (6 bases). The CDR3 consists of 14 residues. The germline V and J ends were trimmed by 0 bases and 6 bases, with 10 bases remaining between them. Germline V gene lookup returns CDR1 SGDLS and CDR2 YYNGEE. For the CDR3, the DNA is TGTGCCAGCAGCGTAGTGGGGGCAGGCAATGAGCAGTTCTTC. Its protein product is CASSVVGAGNEQFF.